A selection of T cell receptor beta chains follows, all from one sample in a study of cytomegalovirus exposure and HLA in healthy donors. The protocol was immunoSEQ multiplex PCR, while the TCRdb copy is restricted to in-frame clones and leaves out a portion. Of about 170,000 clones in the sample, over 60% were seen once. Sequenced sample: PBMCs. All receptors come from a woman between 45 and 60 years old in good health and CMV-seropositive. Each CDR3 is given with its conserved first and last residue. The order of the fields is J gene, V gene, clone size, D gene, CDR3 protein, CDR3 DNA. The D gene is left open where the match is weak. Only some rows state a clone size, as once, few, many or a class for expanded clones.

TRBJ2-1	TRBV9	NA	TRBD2	CASSVGPSGASYEQFF	TGTGCCAGCAGCGTAGGGCCGAGCGGGGCGTCATATGAGCAGTTCTTC
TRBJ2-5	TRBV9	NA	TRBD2	CASSVGLAGGVEETQYF	TGTGCCAGCAGCGTAGGACTAGCGGGAGGGGTCGAAGAGACCCAGTACTTC
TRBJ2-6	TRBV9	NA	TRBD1	CASSFTGGFGANVLTF	TGTGCCAGCAGCTTCACAGGGGGCTTTGGGGCCAACGTCCTGACTTTC
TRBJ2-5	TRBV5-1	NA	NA	CASSLWYSQQETQYF	TGCGCCAGCAGCTTGTGGTACAGCCAACAAGAGACCCAGTACTTC
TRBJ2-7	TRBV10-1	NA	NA	CASRETLNLYEQYF	TGCGCCAGCAGAGAGACTCTGAACCTGTACGAGCAGTACTTC
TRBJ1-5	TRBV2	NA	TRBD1	CASSTRQGAAQSNQPQHF	TGTGCCAGCAGTACCCGACAGGGGGCGGCCCAAAGCAATCAGCCCCAGCATTTT
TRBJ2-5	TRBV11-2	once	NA	CASAPETPYQETQYF	TGTGCCAGCGCGCCCGAGACACCCTACCAAGAGACCCAGTACTTC
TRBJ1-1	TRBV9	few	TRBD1	CASSVDSPTQGMNTEAFF	TGTGCCAGCAGCGTAGATTCCCCTACACAGGGGATGAACACTGAAGCTTTCTTT
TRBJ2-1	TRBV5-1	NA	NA	CASRSGTFIGSSYNEQFF	TGCGCCAGCAGATCCGGGACTTTTATTGGGAGCTCCTACAATGAGCAGTTCTTC
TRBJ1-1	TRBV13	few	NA	CASSLRTPNTEAFF	TGTGCCAGCAGCTTACGAACACCCAACACTGAAGCTTTCTTT
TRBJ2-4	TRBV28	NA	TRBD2	CASSFGGSVNIQYF	TGTGCCAGCAGTTTTGGCGGGAGTGTTAACATTCAGTACTTC
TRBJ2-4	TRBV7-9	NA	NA	CASSRADYQNKNIQYF	TGTGCCAGCAGCCGAGCCGACTATCAGAACAAAAACATTCAGTACTTC
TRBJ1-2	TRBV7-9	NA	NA	CASSDLQETNYGYTF	TGTGCCAGCAGCGACCTACAGGAGACTAACTATGGCTACACCTTC
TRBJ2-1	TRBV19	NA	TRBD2	CASSTIPGTSGGAIF	TGTGCCAGTAGTACCATCCCCGGGACTAGCGGGGGGGCGATCTTC
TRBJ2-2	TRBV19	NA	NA	CASSFPSGAGTGELFF	TGTGCCAGTAGTTTTCCGTCAGGGGCCGGAACCGGGGAGCTGTTTTTT
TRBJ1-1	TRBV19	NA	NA	CASSSRATNTEAFF	TGTGCCAGTAGTTCCAGGGCTACGAACACTGAAGCTTTCTTT
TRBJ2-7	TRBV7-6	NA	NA	CASSLGGTSYEQYF	TGTGCCAGCAGCTTAGGGGGGACTTCCTACGAGCAGTACTTC
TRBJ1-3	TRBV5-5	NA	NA	CASSLGQPRSVNTIYF	TGTGCCAGCAGCTTGGGACAGCCCCGTTCAGTAAACACCATATATTTT
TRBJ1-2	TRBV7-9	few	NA	CASSLVRGGYTF	TGTGCCAGCAGCTTAGTTAGGGGAGGCTACACCTTC
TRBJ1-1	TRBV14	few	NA	CASSQADGTMNTEAFF	TGTGCCAGCAGCCAAGCGGACGGGACAATGAACACTGAAGCTTTCTTT
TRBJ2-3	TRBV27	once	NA	CASSFISAWGGSTDTQYF	TGTGCCAGCAGTTTCATCTCGGCGTGGGGCGGCAGCACAGATACGCAGTATTTT
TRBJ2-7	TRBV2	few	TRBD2	CASSVQRGYYEQYF	TGTGCCAGCAGTGTCCAGCGGGGCTACTACGAGCAGTACTTC
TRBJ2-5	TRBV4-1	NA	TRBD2	CASSQDLAGTQYF	TGCGCCAGCAGCCAAGACCTAGCGGGGACCCAGTACTTC
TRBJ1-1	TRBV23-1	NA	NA	CARSREEMNTEAFF	TGCGCCAGATCCCGGGAGGAGATGAACACTGAAGCTTTCTTT
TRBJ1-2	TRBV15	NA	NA	CATSRGFTEANYGYTF	TGTGCCACCAGCAGAGGATTCACAGAAGCTAACTATGGCTACACCTTC
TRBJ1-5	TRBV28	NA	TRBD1	CASTRTGVGAQHF	TGTGCCAGCACTAGGACAGGGGTAGGGGCCCAGCATTTT
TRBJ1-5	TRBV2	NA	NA	CASSEFGTNNQPQHF	TGTGCCAGCAGTGAATTCGGGACAAATAATCAGCCCCAGCATTTT
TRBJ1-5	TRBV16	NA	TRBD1	CASSPRGQGMNQPQHF	TGTGCCAGCAGCCCCAGAGGACAGGGTATGAATCAGCCCCAGCATTTT
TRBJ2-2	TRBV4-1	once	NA	CASSQDGREPTGELFF	TGCGCCAGCAGCCAAGATGGGCGGGAACCGACCGGGGAGCTGTTTTTT
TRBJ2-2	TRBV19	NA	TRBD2	CASKMLAGGHTGELFF	TGTGCCAGTAAGATGCTAGCGGGAGGACACACCGGGGAGCTGTTTTTT
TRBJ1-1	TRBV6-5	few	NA	CASSYSRNLYTEAFF	TGTGCCAGCAGTTACTCGAGGAATCTCTACACTGAAGCTTTCTTT
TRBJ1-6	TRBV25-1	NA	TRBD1	CASTRDRGRPPYNSPLHF	TGTGCCAGCACTCGGGACAGGGGGCGCCCCCCCTACAATTCACCCCTCCACTTT
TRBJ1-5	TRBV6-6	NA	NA	CASSSQSGQPQHF	TGTGCCAGCAGTTCGCAGTCGGGTCAGCCCCAGCATTTT
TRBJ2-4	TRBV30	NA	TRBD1	CAWSSGTGNIQYF	TGTGCCTGGAGTTCCGGGACAGGGAACATTCAGTACTTC
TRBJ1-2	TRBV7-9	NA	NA	CASSTTPYGYTF	TGTGCCAGCAGCACGACACCCTATGGCTACACCTTC
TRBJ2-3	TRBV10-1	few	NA	CASSRTLADTQYF	TGCGCCAGCAGTCGGACTCTTGCAGATACGCAGTATTTT
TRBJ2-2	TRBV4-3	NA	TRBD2	CASSPSSGGITGELFF	TGCGCCAGCAGCCCCTCTAGCGGGGGTATAACCGGGGAGCTGTTTTTT
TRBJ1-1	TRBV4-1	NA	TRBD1	CASSPANVGQGSMGTEAFF	TGCGCCAGCAGCCCGGCCAACGTGGGACAGGGATCGATGGGCACTGAAGCTTTCTTT
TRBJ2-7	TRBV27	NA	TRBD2	CASRVAGGPSYEQYF	TGTGCCAGCAGAGTAGCGGGAGGGCCTTCCTACGAGCAGTACTTC
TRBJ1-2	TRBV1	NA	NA	CTSSQVRMGYGYTF	TGCACCAGCAGCCAAGTGAGGATGGGTTATGGCTACACCTTC